Listed below are T cell receptor beta chains from one sample, sequenced in a study of beta chain features in type 1 diabetes. Measured with immunoSEQ multiplex PCR; TCRdb has only the in-frame clones, and not every one. The sample records 300,000 to 450,000 clones, 10% to 15% being singletons. Sequences were obtained from naive CD4+ T cells from blood. The source is a young man in good health. The conserved cysteine and the conserved F or W are not part of the CDR3 here.

cdr3_length | v_call | cdr3_aa
13 | TRBV30 | AWSYGTVSNQPQH
12 | TRBV7-9 | ASSLGYLAAEQF
12 | TRBV5-1 | ASQLAGGPHEQY
13 | TRBV2 | ASSRQGLNTGELF
12 | TRBV30 | AWSVGGDGETQY
13 | TRBV6-4 | ASSERDNLYTEAF
11 | TRBV6-5 | ASSSDRNQPQH
12 | TRBV19 | ASELAGGQETQY
9 | TRBV29-1 | SVSVQETQY
12 | TRBV28 | ASRATGDVNEQY
10 | TRBV29-1 | SVRDSQETQY
12 | TRBV4-2 | ASSQDLEGEKLF
13 | TRBV15 | ATSRAGTGPYEQY
9 | TRBV6-5 | AIGNNQPQH
12 | TRBV7-9 | ASSLWGGDQPQH
11 | TRBV14 | ASSQVVGGGYT
13 | TRBV30 | AWRAGQGGNQPQH
14 | TRBV7-2 | ASSIDRGPSTDTQY
11 | TRBV16 | ASSYTGNQPQH